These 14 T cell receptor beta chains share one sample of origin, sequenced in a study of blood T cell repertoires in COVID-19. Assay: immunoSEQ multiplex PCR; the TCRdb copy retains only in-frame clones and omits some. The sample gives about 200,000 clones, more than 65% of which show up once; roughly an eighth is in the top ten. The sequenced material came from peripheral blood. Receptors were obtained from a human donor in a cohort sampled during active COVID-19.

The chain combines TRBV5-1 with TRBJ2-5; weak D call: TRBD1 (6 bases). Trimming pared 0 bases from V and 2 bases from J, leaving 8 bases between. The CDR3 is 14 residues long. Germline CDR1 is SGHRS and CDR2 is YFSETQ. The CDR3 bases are TGCGCCAGCAGCTTGGGGACAGTACAAGAGACCCAGTACTTC. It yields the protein CASSLGTVQETQYF.

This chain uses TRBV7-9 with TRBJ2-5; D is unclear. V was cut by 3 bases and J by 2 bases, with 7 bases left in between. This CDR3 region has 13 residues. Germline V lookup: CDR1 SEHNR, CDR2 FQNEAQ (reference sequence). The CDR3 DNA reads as TGTGCCAGCAGCTTCTCCAGTCAAGAGACCCAGTACTTC. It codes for CASSFSSQETQYF.

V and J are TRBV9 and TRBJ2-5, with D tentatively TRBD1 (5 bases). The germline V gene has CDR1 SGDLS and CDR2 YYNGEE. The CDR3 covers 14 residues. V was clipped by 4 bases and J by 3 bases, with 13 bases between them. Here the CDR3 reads CASSFRDTEETQYF. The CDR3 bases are TGTGCCAGCAGCTTCAGGGATACGGAAGAGACCCAGTACTTC.

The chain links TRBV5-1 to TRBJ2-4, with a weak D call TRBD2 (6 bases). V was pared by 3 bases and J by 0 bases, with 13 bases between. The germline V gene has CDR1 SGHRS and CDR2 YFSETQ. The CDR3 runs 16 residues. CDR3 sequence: CASSWGEVIAKNIQYF. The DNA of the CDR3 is TGCGCCAGCAGCTGGGGGGAGGTGATAGCCAAAAACATTCAGTACTTC.

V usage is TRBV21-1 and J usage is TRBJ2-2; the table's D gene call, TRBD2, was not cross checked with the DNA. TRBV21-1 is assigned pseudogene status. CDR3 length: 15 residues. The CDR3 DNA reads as TGTGCCAGCGCTCACCCCTGGGGGAGCGGGAGGGAGCTGTTTTTT. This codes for CASAHPWGSGRELFF.

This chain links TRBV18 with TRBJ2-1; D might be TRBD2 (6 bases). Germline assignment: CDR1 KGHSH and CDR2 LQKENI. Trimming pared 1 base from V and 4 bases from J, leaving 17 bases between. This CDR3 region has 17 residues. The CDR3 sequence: CASSPLAAGSFYNEQFF. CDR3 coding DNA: TGTGCCAGCTCACCACTCGCGGCGGGGTCTTTTTACAATGAGCAGTTCTTC.

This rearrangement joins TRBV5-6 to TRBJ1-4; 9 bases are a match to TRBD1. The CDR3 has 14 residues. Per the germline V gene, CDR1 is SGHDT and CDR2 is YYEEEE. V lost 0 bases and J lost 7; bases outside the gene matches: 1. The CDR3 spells CASSLGGQGEKLFF. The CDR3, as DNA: TGTGCCAGCAGCTTGGGGGGACAGGGTGAAAAACTGTTTTTT.

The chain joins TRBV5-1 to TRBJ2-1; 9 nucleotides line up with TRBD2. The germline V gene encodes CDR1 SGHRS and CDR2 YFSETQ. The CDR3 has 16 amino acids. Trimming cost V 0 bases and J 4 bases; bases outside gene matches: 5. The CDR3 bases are TGCGCCAGCAGCTTGGAGAGCGGGAGGTCTTACAATGAGCAGTTCTTC. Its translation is CASSLESGRSYNEQFF.

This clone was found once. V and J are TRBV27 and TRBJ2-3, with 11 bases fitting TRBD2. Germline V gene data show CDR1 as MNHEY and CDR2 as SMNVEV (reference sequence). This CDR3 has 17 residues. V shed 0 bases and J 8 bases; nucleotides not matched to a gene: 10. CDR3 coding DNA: TGTGCCAGCAGTTTATCGGGGACTAGCGGACGAACAAGTACGCAGTATTTT. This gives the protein CASSLSGTSGRTSTQYF.

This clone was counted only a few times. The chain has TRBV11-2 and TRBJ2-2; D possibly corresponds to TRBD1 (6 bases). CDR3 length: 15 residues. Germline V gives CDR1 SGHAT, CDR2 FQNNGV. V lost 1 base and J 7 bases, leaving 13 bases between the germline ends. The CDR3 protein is CASSLVSGAGGELFF. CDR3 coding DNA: TGTGCCAGCAGCTTAGTCTCAGGGGCTGGCGGGGAGCTGTTTTTT.

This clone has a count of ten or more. The CDR3 DNA is TGTGCCACCAGCCCCCGGGACAGGCATAATCAGCCCCAGCATTTT. Its protein is CATSPRDRHNQPQHF. The V call is TRBV15, the J call TRBJ1-5; the match to TRBD1 covers 8 bases. The CDR3 contains 15 residues. Germline V gene lookup returns CDR1 LNHNV and CDR2 YYDKDF (reference sequence). Germline trimming cut 5 bases from V and 4 bases from J; bases unmatched to any gene: 7.

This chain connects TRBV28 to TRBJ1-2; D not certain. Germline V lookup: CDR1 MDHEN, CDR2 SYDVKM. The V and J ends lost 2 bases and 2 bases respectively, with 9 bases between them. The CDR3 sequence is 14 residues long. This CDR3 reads CASSLARRNYGYTF. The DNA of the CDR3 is TGTGCCAGCAGTTTAGCCAGGCGCAACTATGGCTACACCTTC.

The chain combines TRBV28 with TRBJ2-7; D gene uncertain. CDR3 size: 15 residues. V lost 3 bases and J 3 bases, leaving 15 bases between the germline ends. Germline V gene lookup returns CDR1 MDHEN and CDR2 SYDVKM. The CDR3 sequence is CASSFSYSENYEQYF. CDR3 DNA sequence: TGTGCCAGCAGTTTTTCGTACAGTGAGAACTACGAGCAGTACTTC.

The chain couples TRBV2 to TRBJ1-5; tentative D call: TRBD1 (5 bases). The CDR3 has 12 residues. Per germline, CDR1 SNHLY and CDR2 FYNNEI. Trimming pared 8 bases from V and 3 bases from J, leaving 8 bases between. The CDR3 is CASRGTNQPQHF. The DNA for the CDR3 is TGTGCCAGCCGGGGGACCAATCAGCCCCAGCATTTT.